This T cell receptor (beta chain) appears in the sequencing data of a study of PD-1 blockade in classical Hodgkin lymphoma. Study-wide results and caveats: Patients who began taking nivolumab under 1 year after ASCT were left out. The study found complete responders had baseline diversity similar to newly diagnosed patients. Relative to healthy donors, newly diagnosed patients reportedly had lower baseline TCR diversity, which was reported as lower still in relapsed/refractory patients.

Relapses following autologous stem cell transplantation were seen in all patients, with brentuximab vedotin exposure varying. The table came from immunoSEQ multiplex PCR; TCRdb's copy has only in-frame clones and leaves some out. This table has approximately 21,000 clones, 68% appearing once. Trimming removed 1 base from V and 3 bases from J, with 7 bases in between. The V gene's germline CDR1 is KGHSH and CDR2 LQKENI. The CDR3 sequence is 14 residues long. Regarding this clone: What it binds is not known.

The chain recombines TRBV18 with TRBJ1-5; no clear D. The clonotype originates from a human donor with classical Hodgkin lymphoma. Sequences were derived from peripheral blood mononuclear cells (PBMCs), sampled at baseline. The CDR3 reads CASSPLQNNQPQHF. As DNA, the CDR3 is TGTGCCAGCTCACCACTTCAAAACAATCAGCCCCAGCATTTT.